Each of the 12 T cell receptor beta chains below was sequenced from the same sample in a study of T cells in Graves' hyperthyroidism and ophthalmopathy. From RNA transcripts, TCR beta CDR3 regions were amplified. First-round RT-PCR of the TCR CDR3 relied on the HTBI primer set. In TCRdb, the multiplex PCR reads were re-called with MiXCR into one record per CDR3 protein. This table holds around 450,000 distinct CDR3 sequences, roughly 15% found once. Sequenced: blood. These receptors originate from a woman aged 18-29 years with Graves' hyperthyroidism.

This clonotype was found many times. The rearrangement uses TRBV28 and TRBJ2-1, with TRBD2 matching 10 bases. The trim removed 5 bases at V and 6 bases at J, leaving 7 bases unmatched. CDR1 MDHEN and CDR2 SYDVKM come from the germline V gene. This CDR3 is built from 15 residues. DNA for the CDR3: TGTGCCAGCAGTCCTAGCGGGAGTAGTTCCAATGAGCAGTTCTTC. Protein sequence: CASSPSGSSSNEQFF.

The rearrangement joins TRBV2 to TRBJ2-4; a weak D match, TRBD2 (5 bases). With 6 bases removed from V and 5 bases from J, the gap between germline ends came to 14 bases. The CDR3 has 14 amino acids. CDR1 SNHLY and CDR2 FYNNEI come from the germline V gene. The CDR3 DNA sequence: TGTGCCAGCAGGGTGTACGGGAACCAAAACATTCAGTACTTC. Translating gives CASRVYGNQNIQYF.

This clonotype was found a few times. The chain has TRBV6-1 and TRBJ2-7; 8 bases map to TRBD1. The junction had 8 bases not matched to a gene; V was cut back by 5 bases and J by 2 bases. CDR3 length: 15 residues. Germline CDR1 MNHNS, CDR2 SASEGT. The CDR3: CASSYALDRAYEQYF. CDR3 DNA: TGTGCCAGCAGTTATGCCTTGGACAGGGCCTACGAGCAGTACTTC.

This clonotype has ten or more counts. The chain employs TRBV27 and TRBJ1-5; D possibly corresponds to TRBD1 (5 bases). Germline loops: CDR1 MNHEY, CDR2 SMNVEV (reference sequence). The V and J ends lost 3 bases and 7 bases respectively, with 10 bases between them. This CDR3 spans 13 amino acids. The CDR3 sequence is CASSFGEGQPQHF. The CDR3 nucleotides read TGTGCCAGCAGTTTCGGGGAGGGGCAGCCCCAGCATTTT.

This clonotype was seen a handful of times. CDR3 region: CASSPPWRSYEQYF. In nucleotides, the CDR3 is TGTGCCAGCTCACCACCCTGGCGGTCCTACGAGCAGTACTTC. V usage is TRBV18 and J usage is TRBJ2-7; no firm D call. CDR1 and CDR2 from the germline V gene are KGHSH and LQKENI. With 0 bases removed from V and 1 base from J, the gap between germline ends came to 7 bases. The CDR3 length is 14 residues.

This clonotype was seen at least ten times. The chain combines TRBV12-3 or TRBV12-4 with TRBJ1-5; tentative D call: TRBD1 (5 bases). The CDR3 has 16 amino acids. Trimming took 10 bases from V and 3 from J, leaving 22 bases between them. The CDR3 protein is CATGDGGNLDNQPQHF. CDR3 coding DNA: TGTGCCACCGGGGACGGAGGGAACCTCGACAATCAGCCCCAGCATTTT.

This clonotype was seen at least ten times. J is TRBJ1-1 and V is TRBV30, with TRBD1 matching 8 bases. Germline V gene sequence: CDR1 GTSNPN, CDR2 SVGIG (reference sequence). This CDR3 contains 14 residues. V lost 2 bases to trimming and J lost 4 bases; unmatched junction nucleotides: 6. CDR3 DNA sequence: TGTGCCTGGAGTACGGACAGGGCTTTCACTGAAGCTTTCTTT. Translating gives CAWSTDRAFTEAFF. The whole variable domain, remainder taken from reference TRBV30 and TRBJ1-1, is SQTIHQWPATLVQPVGSPLSLECTVEGTSNPNLYWYRQAAGRGLQLLFYSVGIGQISSEVPQNLSASRPQDRQFILSSKKLLLSDSGFYLCAWSTDRAFTEAFFGQGTRLTVV.

The chain has TRBV12-3 or TRBV12-4 and TRBJ2-2; 7 bases agree with TRBD1. The CDR3 has 15 amino acids. V shed 6 bases and J 7 bases; nucleotides not matched to a gene: 11. DNA of the CDR3: TGTGCCAGCAGCAGACAGGGAAAGAGCAACGGGGAGCTGTTTTTT. Translating gives CASSRQGKSNGELFF.

CDR3 DNA sequence: TGTGCCAGCAGCCGTCCGACTAGCGGGTCCTACGAGCAGTACTTC. Translation gives CASSRPTSGSYEQYF. The chain uses TRBV3-1 and TRBJ2-7; 10 bases line up with TRBD2. Germline V lookup: CDR1 LGHDT, CDR2 YNNKEL (reference sequence). This CDR3 spans 15 amino acids. V lost 4 bases and J lost 1; bases outside the gene matches: 4.

The chain employs TRBV3-1 and TRBJ2-3; weak D call: TRBD2 (5 bases). The V gene's germline CDR1 is LGHDT and CDR2 YNNKEL (reference sequence). There are 17 residues in the CDR3. V shed 5 bases and J shed 2 bases, with 20 bases lying between them. This chain's CDR3 is CASSSRIATKYTDTQYF. Written as DNA, the CDR3 is TGTGCCAGCAGCTCGAGGATAGCGACTAAGTACACAGATACGCAGTATTTT.

The J gene is TRBJ2-1, the V gene TRBV5-1; 12 bases are a match to TRBD2. Germline V CDR1 and CDR2: SGHRS, YFSETQ. This CDR3 region has 16 residues. With 3 bases clipped from V and 7 bases from J, the junction kept 8 bases outside the gene matches. The CDR3 protein is CASSSGLAGRGNEQFF. Here the CDR3 DNA reads TGCGCCAGCAGCTCGGGACTAGCGGGCCGAGGGAATGAGCAGTTCTTC.

Turning to this clonotype: With a much larger clone just one base away, this may be a read error. In this CDR3 the conserved last residue, phenylalanine or tryptophan, is missing, so a read error is likely. The genes are TRBV28 and TRBJ1-5; perhaps TRBD1 as D (5 bases). In germline, CDR1 is MDHEN, CDR2 SYDVKM. There are 16 residues in the CDR3. Trimming pared 3 bases from V and 5 bases from J, leaving 17 bases between. This CDR3 is CASSLTLGPGHQPQHV. The CDR3 DNA reads TGTGCCAGCAGTTTGACCCTGGGGCCGGGACATCAGCCCCAGCATGTT.